This passage covers 3 T cell receptor beta chains from one sample sequenced in a study of blood T cell repertoires in COVID-19. Repertoires were generated with immunoSEQ multiplex PCR, while TCRdb's copy carries only in-frame clones and drops some. The data hold some 230,000 clones, with about four fifths observed a single time. The material sequenced was PBMCs or T cells enriched from blood (not recorded which). The origin of the receptors is a woman in her thirties or forties with acute COVID-19.

J is TRBJ2-2 and V is TRBV2; maybe TRBD1 (6 bases). This CDR3 contains 14 residues. Germline V lookup: CDR1 SNHLY, CDR2 FYNNEI. Trimming stripped 6 bases from V and 0 bases from J, with 8 bases between. In DNA form, the CDR3 reads TGTGCCAGCAGGAGGGGGTCGAACACCGGGGAGCTGTTTTTT. Protein: CASRRGSNTGELFF.

The V gene is TRBV9, the J gene TRBJ2-3, with 8 bases aligning to TRBD2. V was clipped by 2 bases and J by 3 bases; unmatched bases: 5. The germline V gene has CDR1 SGDLS and CDR2 YYNGEE. The CDR3 length is 15 residues. The CDR3 is CASSVGGGLTDTQYF. The CDR3 DNA is TGTGCCAGCAGCGTCGGCGGGGGGCTGACAGATACGCAGTATTTT.

The chain is built from TRBV15 and TRBJ2-1; 9 bases agree with TRBD2. In germline, CDR1 is LNHNV, CDR2 YYDKDF (reference sequence). The V and J ends lost 6 bases and 4 bases, in that order; junction bases with no gene match: 13. The CDR3 loop spans 17 amino acids. The CDR3 protein is CATSNRGWREGYNEQFF. The CDR3 nucleotides are TGTGCCACCAGTAATAGGGGTTGGCGGGAGGGATACAATGAGCAGTTCTTC. The full variable domain, rest sourced from reference TRBV15 and TRBJ2-1, is DAMVIQNPRYQVTQFGKPVTLSCSQTLNHNVMYWYQQKSSQAPKLLFHYYDKDFNNEADTPDNFQSRRPNTSFCFLDIRSPGLGDTAMYLCATSNRGWREGYNEQFFGPGTRLTVL.